The sequence of this T cell receptor (beta chain) was determined in a study of low-dose radiotherapy and immunotherapy resistance in tumors. As for the study in general: Intravenous cyclophosphamide 200 mg/m2 was given every two weeks, one day before radiation and immunotherapy. On cycle 1 day 1, patients started four cycles of oral aspirin 300 mg daily.

This clonotype is labeled as medium-sized. Regarding time point: after trial treatment. The sample's treatment: LDRT plus nivolumab, ipilimumab, low-dose cyclophosphamide and aspirin (RACIN trial). cDNA synthesis used a TRAV/TRBV-specific primer set for both chains. The PCR that amplified TCRs ran for around 21 cycles, relying on a constant-region primer and a V-primer adapter. In TCRdb, the reads were re-called with MiXCR into one record per CDR3 protein. This sample has under 35,000 distinct CDR3 sequences, with about 53% found just once. The sample was PBMCs, taken after low-dose radiotherapy plus immunotherapy. The TCR comes from a male donor with gallbladder cancer.

In DNA, the CDR3 is TGTGCTGGGAGACTAGCGGCCACAGATACGCAGTATTTT. Encoded protein: CAGRLAATDTQYF. The chain couples TRBV6-1 to TRBJ2-3; TRBD2 matches 9 bases. Germline CDR1 is MNHNS and CDR2 is SASEGT. This CDR3 region has 13 residues.